One and the same sample provided the 19 T cell receptor beta chains below, sequenced in a study of T cell repertoires in cytomegalovirus infection. TCRdb passed the reads through MiXCR, listing each CDR3 protein once. The repertoire consists of 800,000 to 950,000 distinct CDR3 sequences, with less than 35% occurring once and the leading ten covering approximately 13%. No antigen has been identified for these receptors. Sequencing was performed on cultured CD8+ T cells from PBMCs, taken from culture after CMV antigen stimulation. The receptors were gathered from a human donor in good health (CMV status not recorded). Some clones in this sample may be carry-over from other donors' samples.

The chain uses TRBV11-2 and TRBJ2-1; TRBD2 agrees at 10 bases. Germline V lookup: CDR1 SGHAT, CDR2 FQNNGV. The CDR3 is 15 residues long. V shed 4 bases and J 5 bases; nucleotides not matched to a gene: 5. The CDR3 DNA reads as TGTGCCAGCAGCTCCCAGCGGGGGGGCCACAATGAGCAGTTCTTC. Translated: CASSSQRGGHNEQFF.

CDR3 protein: CASSLVGNHEAFF. The CDR3 coding sequence is TGCGCCAGCAGCTTGGTAGGGAACCATGAAGCTTTCTTT. V gene TRBV5-1 combines with J gene TRBJ1-1; D remains unclear. The CDR3 is 13 amino acids. The germline V gene has CDR1 SGHRS and CDR2 YFSETQ. Trimming took off 0 bases at V and 7 bases at J, with 10 bases between the two ends.

As to this clonotype: One end of the junction is discordant with germline, which a read error may explain. The chain carries TRBV7-6 and TRBJ2-5; the D gene is possibly TRBD2 (7 bases). This CDR3 comprises 14 residues. Germline CDR1 reads SGHVS; CDR2 reads FNYEAQ. CDR3 sequence: CTSSPGGLLETQYF. The CDR3 DNA is TGTACCAGCAGCCCGGGGGGCCTCCTGGAGACCCAGTACTTC. Complete variable domain (other parts from reference TRBV7-6 and TRBJ2-5): GAGVSQSPRYKVTKRGQDVALRCDPISGHVSLYWYRQALGQGPEFLTYFNYEAQQDKSGLPNDRFSAERPEGSISTLTIQRTEQRDSAMYRCTSSPGGLLETQYFGPGTRLLVL.

The chain has TRBV6-1 and TRBJ1-6, with D perhaps TRBD1 (5 bases). V shed 5 bases and J shed 7 bases, with 9 bases lying between them. CDR1 MNHNS and CDR2 SASEGT come from the germline V gene. CDR3 length: 13 residues. CDR3 coding DNA: TGTGCCAGCAGTTATCCAGGGAATTCACCCCTCCACTTT. Its protein is CASSYPGNSPLHF.

This clonotype was observed a few times. The chain carries TRBV7-6 and TRBJ1-4; TRBD1 matches 7 bases. Germline CDR1 reads SGHVS; CDR2 reads FNYEAQ. J was trimmed by 8 bases and V by 6 bases; bases with no gene match: 21. The CDR3 runs to 18 residues. CDR3 DNA sequence: TGTGCCAGCAGTCCCACGAATGGTGGGGACAGCCAGCCCGAAAAACTGTTTTTT. Translating gives CASSPTNGGDSQPEKLFF.

The genes are TRBV7-4 and TRBJ2-5; possibly TRBD1 for D (6 bases). The V and J ends lost 4 bases and 5 bases respectively, with 14 bases between them. This CDR3 has 14 amino acids. Per the germline V gene, CDR1 is SGHVT and CDR2 is SQSDAQ. CDR3 sequence (DNA): TGTGCCAGCAGCTCCCGACAGGCCCGGGAGACCCAGTACTTC. It is translated as CASSSRQARETQYF.

Only a few counts were recorded for this clonotype. The chain employs TRBV6-2 or TRBV6-3 and TRBJ1-2; D is unclear. The CDR3 is made up of 12 amino acids. Germline CDR1 reads MNHEY; CDR2 reads SVGEGT. Between the trimmed V and J ends, which lost 6 bases and 8 bases, there was a span of 13 bases. The CDR3: CASSRYTNGYTF. As DNA, the CDR3 is TGTGCCAGCAGCCGGTACACGAACGGCTACACCTTC.

As to this clonotype: A much larger clone is a single base away; this may be a read error. No conserved phenylalanine or tryptophan ends this CDR3, so it is likely a read error. This rearrangement joins TRBV7-4 to TRBJ2-5, with a possible D match to TRBD2 (6 bases). Germline CDR1 SGHVT, CDR2 SQSDAQ. The CDR3 runs 13 residues. Trimming removed 6 bases from V and 3 bases from J, with 11 bases in between. The CDR3 loop reads CASSRRGEETQYS. DNA for the CDR3: TGTGCCAGCAGTAGGAGGGGAGAAGAGACCCAGTACTCC.

The CDR3 DNA follows: TGTGCCAGCAGCAAACCTAGGGGGCGGGGTGAAAAACTGTTTTTT. Its translation: CASSKPRGRGEKLFF. The genes are TRBV28 and TRBJ1-4; the match to TRBD1 covers 7 bases. Losses at the gene ends were 6 bases for V and 7 bases for J; bases not matched to a gene: 11. This CDR3 region has 15 residues. Germline V gene lookup returns CDR1 MDHEN and CDR2 SYDVKM.

This clonotype was detected a few times. The V gene is TRBV6-1, the J gene TRBJ1-1; D uncertain. Deletions cut 0 bases from V and 0 bases from J, with 8 bases between. The V gene's germline CDR1 is MNHNS and CDR2 SASEGT. CDR3 length equals 15 residues. The CDR3 sequence is CASSEAGFMNTEAFF. CDR3 nucleotide sequence: TGTGCCAGCAGTGAAGCGGGATTCATGAACACTGAAGCTTTCTTT.

This clonotype appeared many times. The chain employs TRBV12-3 or TRBV12-4 and TRBJ2-1; 10 bases are shared with TRBD2. This CDR3 contains 15 residues. V shed 8 bases and J 6 bases; nucleotides not matched to a gene: 10. CDR3 DNA sequence: TGTGCCAGCGCGTCACAGGCTAGCGGGGGCAATGAGCAGTTCTTC. Its protein is CASASQASGGNEQFF.

This clonotype has a handful of counts. V is TRBV7-9 and J is TRBJ2-6; TRBD1 or TRBD2 may be the D gene (5 bases each). Per the germline V gene, CDR1 is SEHNR and CDR2 is FQNEAQ (reference sequence). V was cut by 5 bases and J by 0 bases, with 14 bases left in between. The CDR3 runs to 17 residues. The CDR3 DNA is TGTGCCAGCAGCGATGGGACCTTAAGCTCTGGGGCCAACGTCCTGACTTTC. It translates to CASSDGTLSSGANVLTF.

In this sample, this clonotype turned up many times. The chain joins TRBV7-3 to TRBJ1-1; no definite D call. Germline assignment: CDR1 SGHTA and CDR2 FQGTGA. V was cut by 0 bases and J by 6 bases, with 8 bases left in between. The CDR3 runs 13 residues. CDR3 loop: CASSLTRAAEAFF. CDR3 DNA: TGTGCCAGCAGCTTAACGCGTGCGGCTGAAGCTTTCTTT.

In this sample, this clonotype turned up a few times. The chain carries TRBV7-2 and TRBJ2-7, with D possibly called TRBD1 or TRBD2 (5 bases each). This CDR3 is 14 amino acids long. Looked up from germline, CDR1 is SGHTA and CDR2 is FQGNSA. V lost 4 bases, J lost 6 bases, and 16 bases lay in between. CDR3 region: CASSSTGTSSEQYF. CDR3 nucleotide sequence: TGTGCCAGCAGCTCGACCGGGACCTCTAGCGAGCAGTACTTC.

The chain couples TRBV6-5 to TRBJ2-7, with TRBD2 identical over 12 bases. Germline trimming cut 6 bases from V and 2 bases from J; bases unmatched to any gene: 5. Germline V gene data show CDR1 as MNHEY and CDR2 as SVGAGI. The CDR3 totals 15 residues. CDR3 sequence (DNA): TGTGCCAGCAGCTGGACTAGCGGGGAAGCCTACGAGCAGTACTTC. Translating it yields CASSWTSGEAYEQYF.

This clonotype showed up many times. The gene calls are TRBV7-6 and TRBJ2-1, with 10 bases lining up with TRBD2. Germline V gene data show CDR1 as SGHVS and CDR2 as FNYEAQ. CDR3 length: 18 residues. The trim removed 6 bases at V and 0 bases at J, leaving 11 bases unmatched. The CDR3 DNA reads TGTGCCAGCAGTAATCCCCTAGCGGGGGCAAGCTCCTACAATGAGCAGTTCTTC. It encodes CASSNPLAGASSYNEQFF.

This clonotype has at least ten counts. The V call is TRBV7-8, the J call TRBJ1-5; TRBD1 matches at 8 bases. Germline loops: CDR1 SGHVS, CDR2 FQNEAQ. The V segment lost 4 bases and the J segment 7 bases; nucleotides outside the gene matches: 6. The CDR3 is made up of 14 amino acids. The CDR3 bases are TGTGCCAGCAGCTCTGGACAGGGAGGCCAGCCCCAGCATTTT. Protein sequence: CASSSGQGGQPQHF.

The gene calls are TRBV7-6 and TRBJ2-1; D unresolved. Germline CDR1 is SGHVS and CDR2 is FNYEAQ. This CDR3 region has 16 residues. V was shortened by 1 base and J by 3 bases, with 13 bases between the two germline ends. The CDR3 DNA is TGTGCCAGCAGCTTAGGTCCAGCGAAATACTACAATGAGCAGTTCTTC. It specifies CASSLGPAKYYNEQFF.

The chain's CDR3 is CASSSGRRDTQYF. CDR3 coding DNA: TGTGCCAGCAGTTCCGGACGGAGGGATACGCAGTATTTT. The chain carries TRBV6-6 and TRBJ2-3, with a weak D call TRBD2 (5 bases). Per germline, CDR1 MNHNY and CDR2 SVGAGI (reference sequence). The CDR3 sequence is 13 residues long. Trimming took 4 bases from V and 6 from J, leaving 11 bases between them.